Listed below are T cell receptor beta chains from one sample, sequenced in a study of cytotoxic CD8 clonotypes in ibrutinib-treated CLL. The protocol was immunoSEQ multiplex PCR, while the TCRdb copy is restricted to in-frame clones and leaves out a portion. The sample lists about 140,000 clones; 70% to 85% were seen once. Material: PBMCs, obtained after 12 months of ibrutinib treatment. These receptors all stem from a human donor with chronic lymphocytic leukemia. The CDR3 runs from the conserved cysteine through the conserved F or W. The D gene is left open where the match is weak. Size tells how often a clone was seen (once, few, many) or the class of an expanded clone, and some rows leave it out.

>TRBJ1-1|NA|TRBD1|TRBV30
TGTGCCTGGAGTGCAAATAACAGGGGGCTGGCTTTCTTT
CAWSANNRGLAFF
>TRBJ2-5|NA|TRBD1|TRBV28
TGTGCCAGCAGTTTACTCGGGACAGGCTATCAAGAGACCCAGTACTTC
CASSLLGTGYQETQYF
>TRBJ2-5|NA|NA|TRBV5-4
TGTGCCAGCAGCTTGGGAGGCGGGGGCCCCTTGGATACCCAGTACTTC
CASSLGGGGPLDTQYF
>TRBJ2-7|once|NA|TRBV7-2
TGTGCCAGCAGCCCCCGGGCCGGGAATGGGGGCGAGCAGTACTTC
CASSPRAGNGGEQYF
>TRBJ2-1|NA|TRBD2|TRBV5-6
TGTGCCAGCAGCTTGGTTGGACTAGCGGGAGGGTATGAGCAGTTCTTC
CASSLVGLAGGYEQFF
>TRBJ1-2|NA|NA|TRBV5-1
TGCGCCAGCAGCTTGGATCCTGGGGAGATGGGCTATGGCTACACCTTC
CASSLDPGEMGYGYTF
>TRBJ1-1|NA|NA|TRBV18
TGTGCCAGCTCACCGGGCCTGACGCGGATGAACACTGAAGCTTTCTTT
CASSPGLTRMNTEAFF
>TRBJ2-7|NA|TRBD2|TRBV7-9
TGTGCCAGCAGCCACGGGAGGGGGTACGAGCAGTACTTC
CASSHGRGYEQYF
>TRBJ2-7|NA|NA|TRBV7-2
TGTGCCAGCAGTTTCTCCCCACATAGCGGATTCTCCTACGAGCAGTACTTC
CASSFSPHSGFSYEQYF
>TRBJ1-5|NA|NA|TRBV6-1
TGTGCCAGCAGCCTCGAAAAGGGCAATCAGCCCCAGCATTTT
CASSLEKGNQPQHF
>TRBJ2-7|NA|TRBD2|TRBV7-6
TGTGCCAGCAGCGTATCGTTAGCGGGGGGCTACGAGCAGTACTTC
CASSVSLAGGYEQYF
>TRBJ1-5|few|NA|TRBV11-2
TGTGCCAGCAGCAGGGGCAACAATCAGCCCCAGCATTTT
CASSRGNNQPQHF
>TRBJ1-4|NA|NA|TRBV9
TGTGCCAGCAGCGAAGGGGCGATGCCGGAAAAACTGTTTTTT
CASSEGAMPEKLFF
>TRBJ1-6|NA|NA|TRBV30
TGTGCCTGGAGTGTCTCTGGACAGCTTCCCGATAATTCACCCCTCCACTTT
CAWSVSGQLPDNSPLHF
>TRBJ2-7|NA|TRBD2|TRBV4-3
TGCGCCAGCAGCCACGCGACTAGCGGGAGGGCCTACGAGCAGTACTTC
CASSHATSGRAYEQYF
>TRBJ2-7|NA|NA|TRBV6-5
TGTGCCAGCAGTACCGACAGTTACGAGCGGTACTTC
CASSTDSYERYF
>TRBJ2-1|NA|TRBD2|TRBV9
TGTGCCAGCAGCGTAGGACTAGCGGAGTCCAATGAGCAGTTCTTC
CASSVGLAESNEQFF
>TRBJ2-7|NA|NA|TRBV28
TGTGCCAGCAGTTTGGGCGGGAACTCCTACGAGCAGTACTTC
CASSLGGNSYEQYF
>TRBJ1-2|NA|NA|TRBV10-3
TGTGCCATCAGTGAGTCGAGTGGAGGAACGAGTAGCTATGGCTACACCTTC
CAISESSGGTSSYGYTF
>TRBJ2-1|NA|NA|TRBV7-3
TGTGCCAGCAGCTCCGGACAAACTAATGAGCAGTTCTTC
CASSSGQTNEQFF
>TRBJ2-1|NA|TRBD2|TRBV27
TGTGCCAGCTGGTGGGGGGGCTCCTACAATGAGCAGTTCTTC
CASWWGGSYNEQFF
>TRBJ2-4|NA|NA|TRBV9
TGTGCCAGCAGCGTCTCACAGGAAGCCGCCAACATTCAGTACTTC
CASSVSQEAANIQYF
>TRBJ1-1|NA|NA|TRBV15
TGTGCCACCAGCAGAGTGGGGTCTGAAGCTTTCTTT
CATSRVGSEAFF
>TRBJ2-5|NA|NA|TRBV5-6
TGTGCCAGCAGCTTGTACAGGGCCCAAGAGACCCAGTACTTC
CASSLYRAQETQYF
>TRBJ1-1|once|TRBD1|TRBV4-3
TGCGCCAGCAGCCAGGACGGACAGGGGAACACTGAAGCTTTCTTT
CASSQDGQGNTEAFF
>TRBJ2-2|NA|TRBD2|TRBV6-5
TGTGCCAGCAGGGTAGCGGGTCGTACCGGGGAGCTGTTTTTT
CASRVAGRTGELFF
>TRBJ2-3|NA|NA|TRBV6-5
TGTGCCAGCAGTTCTCCTTTCGGCACAGATACGCAGTATTTT
CASSSPFGTDTQYF
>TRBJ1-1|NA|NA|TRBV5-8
TGTGCCAGCAGCCCGCGACAGAGCCTGAACACTGAAGCTTTCTTT
CASSPRQSLNTEAFF
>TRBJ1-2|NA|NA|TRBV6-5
TGTGCCAGCACCAAATCATTCCGGGGTAACTATGGCTACACCTTC
CASTKSFRGNYGYTF
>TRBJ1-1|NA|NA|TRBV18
TGTGCCAGCTCAGACACAGGGAGGATCACTGAAGCTTTCTTT
CASSDTGRITEAFF
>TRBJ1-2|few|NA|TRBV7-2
TGTGCCAGCAGCCCCGAGGCAACTGTCGGCTACACCTTC
CASSPEATVGYTF
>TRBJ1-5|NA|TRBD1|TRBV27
TGTGCCAGCAGTTTAGCCCGGGACAGGGGGCAGGGCAATCAGCCCCAGCATTTT
CASSLARDRGQGNQPQHF
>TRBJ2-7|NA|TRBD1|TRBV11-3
TGTGCCAGCAGCTTAGATCTTGGTGGCAGGGGGACCTACGAGCAGTACTTC
CASSLDLGGRGTYEQYF
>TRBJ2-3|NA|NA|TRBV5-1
TGCGCCAGCAGCTTGGGTGGGGGGGCGACAGATACGCAGTATTTT
CASSLGGGATDTQYF
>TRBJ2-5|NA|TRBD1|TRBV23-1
TGCGCCAGCAGTCAACTGGTACAGGGGGTAAGGGGCCAAGAGACCCAGTACTTC
CASSQLVQGVRGQETQYF
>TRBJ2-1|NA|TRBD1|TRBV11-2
TGTGCCAGCAGCTTAGTGGGACAGGGGCGAGGTGAGCAGTTCTTC
CASSLVGQGRGEQFF
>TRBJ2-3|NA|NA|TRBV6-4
TGTGCCAGCAGTGACGGGCCTGGAGGGGCAGATACGCAGTATTTT
CASSDGPGGADTQYF
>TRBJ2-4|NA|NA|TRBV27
TGTGCCAGCAGTTTGTCGGGCACCAAAAACATTCAGTACTTC
CASSLSGTKNIQYF
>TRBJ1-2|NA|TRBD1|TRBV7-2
TGTGCCAGCAGCCCCGCCCGACAGGGGGCCCTCTATGGCTACACCTTC
CASSPARQGALYGYTF
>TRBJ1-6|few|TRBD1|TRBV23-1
TGCGCCAGCAACAACGAAACTACAGGGGATGTCTTTTCACCCCTCCACTTT
CASNNETTGDVFSPLHF